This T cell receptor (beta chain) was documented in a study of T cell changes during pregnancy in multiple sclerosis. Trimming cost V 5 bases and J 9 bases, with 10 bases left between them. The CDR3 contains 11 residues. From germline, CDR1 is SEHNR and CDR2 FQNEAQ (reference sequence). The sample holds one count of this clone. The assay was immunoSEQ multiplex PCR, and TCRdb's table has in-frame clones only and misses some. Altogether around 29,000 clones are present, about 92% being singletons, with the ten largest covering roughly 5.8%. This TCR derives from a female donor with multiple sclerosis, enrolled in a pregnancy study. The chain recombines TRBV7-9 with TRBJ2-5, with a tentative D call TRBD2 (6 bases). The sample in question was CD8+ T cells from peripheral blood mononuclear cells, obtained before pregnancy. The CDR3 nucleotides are TGTGCCAGCAGCAAACTAGCACCCCAGTACTTC. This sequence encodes CASSKLAPQYF. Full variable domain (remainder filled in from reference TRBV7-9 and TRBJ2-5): DTGVSQNPRHKITKRGQNVTFRCDPISEHNRLYWYRQTLGQGPEFLTYFQNEAQLEKSRLLSDRFSAERPKGSFSTLEIQRTEQGDSAMYLCASSKLAPQYFGPGTRLLVL.